One sample yielded the 12 T cell receptor beta chains listed below, sequenced in a study of T cells after yellow fever vaccination (dated by TCRdb to about 2019). The treatment or condition tag for this specimen amounts to: live attenuated yellow fever vaccine strain. Receptor libraries were prepared by 5' RACE. Data came from an Illumina HiSeq 2500. The public sequencing data were trimmed at Q25 with fastp and processed into clonotypes with MiXCR by TCRdb, which kept only in-frame beta chains. Here each entry gathers all rows of one CDR3 protein and keeps the most common genes and DNA. For this sample there are roughly 340,000 distinct CDR3 sequences; approximately 9% appear just once. More than 15% of the sample goes to the ten largest clones. Sequenced material: PBMCs, taken on the day of the first yellow fever vaccination. These receptors were taken from a man aged 18 to 30 who received the YFV17D yellow fever vaccine.

This clonotype appeared a few times. The V gene is TRBV12-3 or TRBV12-4, the J gene TRBJ2-5; weak D call: TRBD1 (6 bases). The V end was cut by 3 bases, the J end by 5 bases, with 10 bases between. CDR3 size: 13 residues. This CDR3 reads CASSFSQGETQYF. CDR3 bases: TGTGCCAGCAGTTTTTCCCAGGGGGAGACCCAGTACTTC.

This clonotype was counted a few times. The rearrangement joins TRBV19 to TRBJ1-2; no firm D call. Trimming shortened V by 4 bases and J by 4 bases, and 10 bases separated the two germline ends. CDR1 is LNHDA, CDR2 SQIVND, per germline (reference sequence). There are 13 residues in the CDR3. In DNA form, the CDR3 reads TGTGCCAGTAGTAGTCCGTACCGCTATGGCTACACCTTC. It specifies CASSSPYRYGYTF.

This clonotype was seen a few times. The CDR3 loop is CASYLGSGYTF. The CDR3 DNA reads TGTGCCAGCTACCTCGGGTCAGGCTACACCTTC. The chain uses TRBV12-3 or TRBV12-4 and TRBJ1-2; D remains unclear. V gave up 8 bases and J gave up 8 bases, with 12 bases separating them. This CDR3 is built from 11 residues.

Only a few counts were recorded for this clonotype. The J gene is TRBJ1-6, the V gene TRBV12-3 or TRBV12-4; tentative D call: TRBD1 (5 bases). This CDR3 is built from 15 residues. The germline V and J ends were trimmed by 5 bases and 1 base, with 9 bases remaining between them. This chain's CDR3 is CASSPQGSYNSPLHF. The CDR3 coding sequence is TGTGCCAGCAGTCCCCAGGGATCCTATAATTCACCCCTCCACTTT.

This clonotype has only a few counts. V gene TRBV18 combines with J gene TRBJ1-1, with unresolved D. The CDR3 runs 15 residues. With 0 bases removed from V and 1 base from J, the gap between germline ends came to 9 bases. The germline CDR1 and CDR2 sequences are KGHSH and LQKENI. CDR3: CASSPPGLRNTEAFF. The CDR3 DNA reads as TGTGCCAGCTCACCACCAGGTTTGCGGAACACTGAAGCTTTCTTT.

The chain carries TRBV7-9 and TRBJ2-6; 7 nucleotides match TRBD1. Germline-derived CDR1 and CDR2 are SEHNR and FQNEAQ (reference sequence). This CDR3 comprises 14 residues. V lost 5 bases, J lost 6 bases, and 4 bases stayed unmatched. CDR3 nucleotides: TGTGCCAGCAGCCTAGGGACAGAGGCCAACGTCCTGACTTTC. Protein: CASSLGTEANVLTF.

The chain links TRBV30 to TRBJ2-4; a weak D match, TRBD1 (5 bases). This CDR3 is built from 12 residues. Trimming pared 5 bases from V and 15 bases from J, leaving 20 bases between. The germline gives CDR1 GTSNPN, CDR2 SVGIG (reference sequence). For the CDR3, the DNA is TGTGCCTGGGGGGCACAAGACGGGCTCGGGTACTTC. This sequence encodes CAWGAQDGLGYF.

The V and J genes are TRBV7-9 and TRBJ2-7; D may be TRBD1 (5 bases). This CDR3 spans 15 amino acids. The ends were cut back, 5 bases at V and 3 bases at J, with 17 bases in the middle. CDR1 SEHNR and CDR2 FQNEAQ come from the germline V gene (reference sequence). Written as DNA, the CDR3 is TGTGCCAGCAGCAAGACCTCGATGGGGCACTACGAGCAGTACTTC. Its translation: CASSKTSMGHYEQYF.

This clonotype has a count of ten or more. The chain has TRBV4-2 and TRBJ2-2; 12 bases match TRBD2. There are 18 residues in the CDR3. The germline V gene encodes CDR1 LGHNA and CDR2 YNFKEQ. V trimming: 4 bases; J trimming: 1 base; junction bases outside the gene matches: 7. CDR3 loop: CASSLSSGGDMNTGELFF. The CDR3 coding sequence is TGTGCCAGCAGCCTATCTAGCGGGGGGGATATGAACACCGGGGAGCTGTTTTTT.

This clonotype was detected only a few times. The gene calls are TRBV7-9 and TRBJ2-3; the match to TRBD2 covers 7 bases. Germline V CDR1 and CDR2: SEHNR, FQNEAQ (reference sequence). The CDR3 runs 12 residues. J gave up 3 bases and V 10 bases, and 4 bases lay outside the gene matches. CDR3 loop: CAIKGGTDTQYF. The CDR3 DNA reads TGTGCCATAAAGGGAGGGACAGATACGCAGTATTTT.

The V call is TRBV7-2, the J call TRBJ2-5; D is unclear. The V end lost 5 bases, the J end lost 5 bases, and 9 bases lay between the germline ends. This CDR3 is built from 12 residues. Germline V gene sequence: CDR1 SGHTA, CDR2 FQGNSA. The CDR3 bases are TGTGCCAGCAGCATCCCCTTGGAGACCCAGTACTTC. Translating it yields CASSIPLETQYF.

This clonotype came up a few times. The chain employs TRBV20-1 and TRBJ2-3; a possible D gene is TRBD2 (7 bases). Germline CDR1 DFQATT, CDR2 SNEGSKA (reference sequence). The germline V and J ends were trimmed by 6 bases and 0 bases, with 16 bases remaining between them. The CDR3 runs to 15 residues. CDR3 region: CSASGEGVSTDTQYF. CDR3 bases: TGCAGTGCCTCGGGGGAGGGGGTTAGCACAGATACGCAGTATTTT.